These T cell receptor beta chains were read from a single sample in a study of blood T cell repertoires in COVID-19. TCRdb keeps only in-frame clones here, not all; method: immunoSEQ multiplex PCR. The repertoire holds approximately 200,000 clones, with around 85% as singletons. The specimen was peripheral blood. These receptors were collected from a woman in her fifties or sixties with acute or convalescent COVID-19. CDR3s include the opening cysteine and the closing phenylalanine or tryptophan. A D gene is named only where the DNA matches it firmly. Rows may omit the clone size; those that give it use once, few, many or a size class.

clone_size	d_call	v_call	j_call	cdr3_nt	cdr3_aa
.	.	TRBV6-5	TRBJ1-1	TGTGACAGAGGGGGGGACACTGAAGCTTTCTTT	CDRGGDTEAFF
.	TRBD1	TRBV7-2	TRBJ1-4	TGTGCCAGCAGGGACTCGACAGGGGCAGGCGAAAAACTGTTTTTT	CASRDSTGAGEKLFF
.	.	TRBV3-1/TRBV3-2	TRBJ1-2	TGTGCCAGCAGCCTTGTGAGTACAGGAGGGTATGGCTACACCTTC	CASSLVSTGGYGYTF
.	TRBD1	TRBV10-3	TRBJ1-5	TGTGCCGAACAGGGGGCCGGCAATCAGCCCCAGCATTTT	CAEQGAGNQPQHF
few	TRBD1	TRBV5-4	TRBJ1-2	TGTGCCAGCAGCGGGACAGGACGGTACTATGGCTACACCTTC	CASSGTGRYYGYTF
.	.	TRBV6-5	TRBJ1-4	TGTGCCAGCAGTCGAACAGGGACTAATGAAAAACTGTTTTTT	CASSRTGTNEKLFF
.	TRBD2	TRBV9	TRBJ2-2	TGTGCCAGCAGCGCCCGGTCTAGCGGTGGGGAGCTGTTTTTT	CASSARSSGGELFF
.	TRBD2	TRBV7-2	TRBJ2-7	TGTGCCAGCAGCTCCTCACTAGCGGGGACCTACGAGCAGTACTTC	CASSSSLAGTYEQYF
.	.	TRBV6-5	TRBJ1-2	TGTGCCAGCAGTTACTCGGGTCAGGGCCCCCCATCGGGCTACACCTTC	CASSYSGQGPPSGYTF
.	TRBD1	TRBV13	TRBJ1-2	TGTGCCAGCAGCTCTGACAGGGGGCGCGATTATGGCTACACCTTC	CASSSDRGRDYGYTF
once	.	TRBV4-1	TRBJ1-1	TGCGCCAGCAGTCCTGCAGGGGACACTGAAGCTTTCTTT	CASSPAGDTEAFF
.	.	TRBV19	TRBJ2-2	TGTGCCAGTACCGGCGGGGACCGGGACACCGGGGAGCTGTTTTTT	CASTGGDRDTGELFF
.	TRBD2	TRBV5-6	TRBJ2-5	TGTGCCAGCAGCGGGGTCCCTAGCGGGGGCACCGAAGAGACCCAGTACTTC	CASSGVPSGGTEETQYF
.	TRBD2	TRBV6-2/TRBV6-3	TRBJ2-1	TGTGCCAGCAGCGCTTGGACTAGCGGGAGCAATGAGCAGTTCTTC	CASSAWTSGSNEQFF
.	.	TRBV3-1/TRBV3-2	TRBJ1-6	TGTGCCAGCAGCCAAGGAGGATTCGTAACCTATAATTCACCCCTCCACTTT	CASSQGGFVTYNSPLHF
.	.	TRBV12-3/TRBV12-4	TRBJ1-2	TGTGCCAGCAGTTTAAGCAGGGCCCGTGGCTACACCTTC	CASSLSRARGYTF
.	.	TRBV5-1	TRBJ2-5	TGCGCCAGCAGCCGGGGACTGGGAGGTCCCCAAGAGACCCAGTACTTC	CASSRGLGGPQETQYF
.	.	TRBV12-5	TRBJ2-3	TGTGCTAGTGGTTTGGTATGGGAGTCGATGAGCACAGATACGCAGTATTTT	CASGLVWESMSTDTQYF
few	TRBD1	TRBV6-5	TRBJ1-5	TGTGCCAGCAGTCTTCAGGGGGATCAGCCCCAGCATTTT	CASSLQGDQPQHF
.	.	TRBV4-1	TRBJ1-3	TGCGCCAGCAGCCTCCCCCAGGATCGAAACACCATATATTTT	CASSLPQDRNTIYF
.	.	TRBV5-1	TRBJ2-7	TGCGCCAGCAGCTTGGATGGGGGGGCGCGCTACGAGCAGTACTTC	CASSLDGGARYEQYF
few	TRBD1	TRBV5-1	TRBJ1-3	TGCGCCAGCAGTTCTTTACAGGGGGGAATCGGAAACACCATATATTTT	CASSSLQGGIGNTIYF
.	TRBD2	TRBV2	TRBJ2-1	TGTGCCAGCAGTGAACAAGCTAGCGGGGAGCAGTTCTTC	CASSEQASGEQFF
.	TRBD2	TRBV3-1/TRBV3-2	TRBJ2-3	TGTGCCAGCAGCCCTCTAGCGGGAGTTCTCACAGATACGCAGTATTTT	CASSPLAGVLTDTQYF
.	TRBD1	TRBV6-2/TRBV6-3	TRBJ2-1	TGTGCCAGCAGTGGAAGGGGGCCCTCCTACAATGAGCAGTTCTTC	CASSGRGPSYNEQFF
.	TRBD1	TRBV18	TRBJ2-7	TGTGCCAGCTCACCACGGACAGGGGGCGACGAGCAGTACTTC	CASSPRTGGDEQYF
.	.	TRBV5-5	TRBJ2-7	TGTGCCAGCAGCCCACACCACGTCGCGGTCGTCGGAGAGAACGAGCAGTACTTC	CASSPHHVAVVGENEQYF
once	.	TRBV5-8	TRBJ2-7	TGTGCCAGCAGCTACGGTTTATTGTACGAGCAGTACTTC	CASSYGLLYEQYF
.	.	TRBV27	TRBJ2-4	TGTGCCAGCAGTTTGGGTGGGCTTAACAAAAACATTCAGTACTTC	CASSLGGLNKNIQYF
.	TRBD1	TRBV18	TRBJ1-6	TGTGCCAGCTCACCTGACAGGGGAGGTTCACCCCTCCACTTT	CASSPDRGGSPLHF
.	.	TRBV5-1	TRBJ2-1	TGCGCCAGCAGCTTGGGGGCTACACACAATGAGCAGTTCTTC	CASSLGATHNEQFF
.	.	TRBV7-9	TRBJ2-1	TGTGCCAGCAGCTTAGCTGGACAGACCCCCCGTTACAATGAGCAGTTCTTC	CASSLAGQTPRYNEQFF
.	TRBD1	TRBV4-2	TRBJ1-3	TGTGCCAGCAGCCAAGAGAGTCGGCAGGGGGCGAACACCATATATTTT	CASSQESRQGANTIYF
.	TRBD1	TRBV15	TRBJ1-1	TGTGCCACCAGCAGAGATGTGACAGGGACCGGTGAAGCTTTCTTT	CATSRDVTGTGEAFF
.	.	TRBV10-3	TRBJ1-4	TGTGCCATCAGTGAGTCTGGGATGGAGGGTGAAAAACTGTTTTTT	CAISESGMEGEKLFF
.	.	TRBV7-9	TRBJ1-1	TGTGCCAGCAGCTTAGTGGGCCTGAACACTGAAGCTTTCTTT	CASSLVGLNTEAFF
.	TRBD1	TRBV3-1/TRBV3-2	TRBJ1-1	TGTGCCAGCAGCCTAACAGGGGGGGGAACTGAAGCTTTCTTT	CASSLTGGGTEAFF
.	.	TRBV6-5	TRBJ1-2	TGTGCCAGCAGTTTCCTGGACAGACCGTATGGCTACACCTTC	CASSFLDRPYGYTF
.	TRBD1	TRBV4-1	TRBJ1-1	TGCGCCAGCAGCCAAGCCGGGACAGGGGGTGAAGCTTTCTTT	CASSQAGTGGEAFF
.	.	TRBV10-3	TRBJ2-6	TGTGCCATCAGTGATTCAGTTGGGCCTGGGGCCAACGTCCTGACTTTC	CAISDSVGPGANVLTF
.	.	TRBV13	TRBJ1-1	TGTGCCAGCAGCCGTTGGGGGCTAAACACTGAAGCTTTCTTT	CASSRWGLNTEAFF
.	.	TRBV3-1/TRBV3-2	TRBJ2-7	TGTGCCAGCAGCCAAGACCGACTAGAGAACTACGAGCAGTACTTC	CASSQDRLENYEQYF
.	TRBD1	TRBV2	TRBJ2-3	TGTGCCAGCAGTGACCTCAGTACAGGGGATGATACGCAGTATTTT	CASSDLSTGDDTQYF
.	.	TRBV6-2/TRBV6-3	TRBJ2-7	TGTGCCAGCAGTTACGATCGAGTAGCCTACGAGCAGTACTTC	CASSYDRVAYEQYF
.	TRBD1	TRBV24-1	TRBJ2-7	TGTGCCACCAGCACAAGGACAGGGTTTGAGCAGTACTTC	CATSTRTGFEQYF
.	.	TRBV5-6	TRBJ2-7	TGTGCCAGCAGCTGGGGGACAAACTCCTACGAGCAGTACTTC	CASSWGTNSYEQYF
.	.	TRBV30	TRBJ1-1	TGTGCCTGGAGTGTAATGTCTAACACTGAAGCTTTCTTT	CAWSVMSNTEAFF
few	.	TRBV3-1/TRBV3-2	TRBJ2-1	TGTGCCAGCAGCCTAACGGGAAGCTCCTACAATGAGCAGTTCTTC	CASSLTGSSYNEQFF
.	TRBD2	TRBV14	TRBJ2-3	TGTGCCAGCAGCCAACAGGGAGCTAGCGGGGATACGCAGTATTTT	CASSQQGASGDTQYF
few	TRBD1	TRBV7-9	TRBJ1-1	TGTGCCAGCCTAATTTACCCCAGGGGGCCCACTGAAGCTTTCTTT	CASLIYPRGPTEAFF
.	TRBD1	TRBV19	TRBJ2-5	TGTGCCAGTAGTTGGGGACAGGGGGCCGAGACCCAGTACTTC	CASSWGQGAETQYF
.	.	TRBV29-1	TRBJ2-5	TGCAGCGTTTTTGGCCACCAAGAGACCCAGTACTTC	CSVFGHQETQYF
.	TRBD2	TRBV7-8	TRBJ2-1	TGTGCCAGCAGCTTAGGGGCTAGCGGGGGTTACAATGAGCAGTTCTTC	CASSLGASGGYNEQFF
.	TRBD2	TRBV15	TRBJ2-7	TGTGCCACCAGCAGAGATCTAGATAGCGGGGGATCAAGGCCATCCTACGAGCAGTACTTC	CATSRDLDSGGSRPSYEQYF
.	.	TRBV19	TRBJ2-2	TGTGCCAGTAGTATAGATCCGGTAGCGGTCACCCCCGGGGAGCTGTTTTTT	CASSIDPVAVTPGELFF
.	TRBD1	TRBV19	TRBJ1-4	TGTGCCAGTAGTCTAGGGGGCTCTGATGAAAAACTGTTTTTT	CASSLGGSDEKLFF
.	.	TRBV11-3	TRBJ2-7	TGTGCCAGCAGCTTAGGAGGAGGGGCAACCTACGAGCAGTACTTC	CASSLGGGATYEQYF
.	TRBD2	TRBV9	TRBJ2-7	TGTGCCAGCAGCCCAGGGACTAGTCTTGATCAAGAGCAGTACTTC	CASSPGTSLDQEQYF
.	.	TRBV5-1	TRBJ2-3	TGCGCCAGCAGCCGCCCCGGGGGAACCACAGATACGCAGTATTTT	CASSRPGGTTDTQYF